The rows below give T cell receptor beta chains drawn from one sample of a study of neurological immune-mediated disorders. Via MiXCR, TCRdb re-called the 5' RACE reads, giving one row per CDR3 protein. The top ten hold approximately 10% of the sample, which has fewer than 90,000 distinct CDR3 sequences, 10% to 13% seen once. The sequenced material came from PBMCs. The source of these receptors is a man aged 25-45 years in good health. The CDR3 runs from the conserved cysteine through the conserved F or W. D genes are given only for firm matches. Not every row has a clone size; where given, it reads once, few, many or a size class.

D gene	V gene	J gene	clone size	CDR3 DNA	CDR3 protein
-	TRBV6-1	TRBJ2-1	few	TGTGCCAGCAGTGAAGATGCTCGCTCCTACAATGAGCAGTTCTTC	CASSEDARSYNEQFF
TRBD2	TRBV3-1	TRBJ2-7	-	TGTGCCAGCAGCCAAGAGGTACCGGGACTAGCGGGAGTGGGGGGCGAGCAGTACTTC	CASSQEVPGLAGVGGEQYF
-	TRBV29-1	TRBJ1-1	many	TGCAGCGTTGCGGCTCAGGTTGACACTGAAGCTTTCTTT	CSVAAQVDTEAFF
-	TRBV7-2	TRBJ2-2	many	TGTGCCAGCAGCGACTTTAACACCGGGGAGCTGTTTTTT	CASSDFNTGELFF
TRBD1	TRBV5-6	TRBJ2-5	many	TGTGCCAGCAGCTTGCGGGGACAGGGAGAGACCCAGTACTTC	CASSLRGQGETQYF
-	TRBV5-1	TRBJ2-5	many	TGCGCCAGCAGCCCCTGGGGCAGGGAGACCCAGTACTTC	CASSPWGRETQYF
-	TRBV10-3	TRBJ2-7	many	TGTGCCATCAGTGAACCCGGGACGGAAGCTTACGAGCAGTACTTC	CAISEPGTEAYEQYF
-	TRBV9	TRBJ1-4	many	TGTGCCAGCAGCGTCTTCGCAGAATTGGGCTCAGGTGAAAAACTGTTTTTT	CASSVFAELGSGEKLFF
-	TRBV5-1	TRBJ2-7	many	TGCGCCAGCAGCTTGGCATCCAGCGGCTTCTACTACGAGCAGTACTTC	CASSLASSGFYYEQYF
-	TRBV5-1	TRBJ1-5	many	TGCGCCAGCAGCTTGGGGGAATCTCAGCCCCAGCATTTT	CASSLGESQPQHF
-	TRBV4-1	TRBJ2-3	many	TGCGCCAGCAGCCAACAAACAGGGCCAGATACGCAGTATTTT	CASSQQTGPDTQYF
-	TRBV20-1	TRBJ2-1	-	TGCAGTGCTAGAGGCCCGACTGATGAGCAGTTCTTC	CSARGPTDEQFF
-	TRBV6-5	TRBJ2-7	many	TGTGCCAGCAGTCCGACAGAACTCTCCTACGAGCAGTACTTC	CASSPTELSYEQYF
-	TRBV9	TRBJ2-7	few	TGTGCCAGCAGCGTAGAGGACAGTTCCTACGAGCAGTACTTC	CASSVEDSSYEQYF
-	TRBV4-1	TRBJ2-7	many	TGCGCCAGCAGCCAAGTTAGCGCTAGCTCCTACGAGCAGTACTTC	CASSQVSASSYEQYF